This T cell receptor (beta chain) was captured in a study of blood T cell repertoires in COVID-19. With 2 bases removed from V and 1 base from J, the gap between germline ends came to 12 bases. Germline loops: CDR1 SGHKS, CDR2 YYEKEE (reference sequence). This CDR3 has 15 amino acids. Sequencing was performed with immunoSEQ multiplex PCR; in TCRdb, only in-frame clones are kept and a portion is missing. Of approximately 75,000 clones in the sample, approximately 82% were seen once. The TCR originated in a woman older than 75 with acute or convalescent COVID-19. Sequencing was performed on peripheral blood. The chain employs TRBV5-5 and TRBJ1-1, with D tentatively TRBD1 (6 bases). The CDR3 is CASSLPGTQNTEAFF. The CDR3 DNA reads as TGTGCCAGCAGCTTACCCGGGACACAGAACACTGAAGCTTTCTTT.